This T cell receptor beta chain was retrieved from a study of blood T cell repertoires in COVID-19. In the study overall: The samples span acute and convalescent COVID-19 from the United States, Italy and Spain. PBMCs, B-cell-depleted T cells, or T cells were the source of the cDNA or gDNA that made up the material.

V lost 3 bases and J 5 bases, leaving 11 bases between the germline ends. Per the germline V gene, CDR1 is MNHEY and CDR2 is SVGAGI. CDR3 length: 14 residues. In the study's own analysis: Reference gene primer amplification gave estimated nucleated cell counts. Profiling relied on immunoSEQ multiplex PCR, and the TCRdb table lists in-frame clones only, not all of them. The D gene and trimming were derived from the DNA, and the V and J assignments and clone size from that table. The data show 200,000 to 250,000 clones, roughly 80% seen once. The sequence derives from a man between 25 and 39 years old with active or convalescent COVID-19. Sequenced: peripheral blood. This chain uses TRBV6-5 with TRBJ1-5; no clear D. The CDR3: CASSYIGVYQPQHF. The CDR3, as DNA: TGTGCCAGCAGTTATATCGGGGTTTATCAGCCCCAGCATTTT.